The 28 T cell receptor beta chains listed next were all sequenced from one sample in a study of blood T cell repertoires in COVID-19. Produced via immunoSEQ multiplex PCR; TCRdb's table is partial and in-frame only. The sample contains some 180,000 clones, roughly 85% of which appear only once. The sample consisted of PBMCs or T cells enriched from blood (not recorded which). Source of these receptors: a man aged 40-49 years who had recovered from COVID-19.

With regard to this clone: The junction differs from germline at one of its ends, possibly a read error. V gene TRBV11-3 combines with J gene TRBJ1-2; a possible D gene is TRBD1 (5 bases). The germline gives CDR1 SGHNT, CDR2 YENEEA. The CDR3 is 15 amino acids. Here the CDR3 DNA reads TGTGCCAGCAGCTCGGACGGCGGGGCTAATTATGGCTACACCTTC. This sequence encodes CASSSDGGANYGYTF. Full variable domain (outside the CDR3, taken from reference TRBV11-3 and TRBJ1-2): EAGVVQSPRYKIIEKKQPVAFWCNPISGHNTLYWYLQNLGQGPELLIRYENEEAVDDSQLPKDRFSAERLKGVDSTLKIQPAELGDSAVYLCASSSDGGANYGYTFGSGTRLTVV.

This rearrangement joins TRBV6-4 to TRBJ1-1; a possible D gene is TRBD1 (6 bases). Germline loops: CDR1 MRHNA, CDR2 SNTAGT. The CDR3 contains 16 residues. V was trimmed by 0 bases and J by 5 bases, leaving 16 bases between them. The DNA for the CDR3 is TGTGCCAGCAGTGACTCAATTGGGGGGGCGCGGACTGAAGCTTTCTTT. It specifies CASSDSIGGARTEAFF.

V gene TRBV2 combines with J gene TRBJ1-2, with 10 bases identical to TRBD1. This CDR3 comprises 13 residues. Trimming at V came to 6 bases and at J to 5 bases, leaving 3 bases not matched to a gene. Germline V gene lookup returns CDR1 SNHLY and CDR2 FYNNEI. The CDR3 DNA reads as TGTGCCAGCAGGGGACAGGGGACTTATGGCTACACCTTC. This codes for CASRGQGTYGYTF.

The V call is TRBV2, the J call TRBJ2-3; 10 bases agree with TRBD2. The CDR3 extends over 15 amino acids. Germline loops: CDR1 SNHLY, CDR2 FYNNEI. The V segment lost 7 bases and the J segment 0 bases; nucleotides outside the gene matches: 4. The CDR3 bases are TGTGCCAGCAAAGCGGGGGGGCGGAGCACAGATACGCAGTATTTT. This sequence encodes CASKAGGRSTDTQYF.

The CDR3 sequence is CASSFARTRDPTGELFF. In DNA, the CDR3 is TGTGCCAGCAGCTTCGCTAGGACAAGAGATCCCACCGGGGAGCTGTTTTTT. V and J are TRBV7-6 and TRBJ2-2, with D maybe TRBD1 (5 bases). CDR1 is SGHVS, CDR2 FNYEAQ, per germline. Trimming shortened V by 3 bases and J by 4 bases, and 18 bases separated the two germline ends. The CDR3 loop spans 17 amino acids.

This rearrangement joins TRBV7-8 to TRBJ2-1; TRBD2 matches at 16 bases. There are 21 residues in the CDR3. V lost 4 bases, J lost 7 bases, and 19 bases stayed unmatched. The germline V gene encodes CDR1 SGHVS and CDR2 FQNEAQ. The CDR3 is CASSYPTPGLAGGPSKNEQFF. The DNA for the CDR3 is TGTGCCAGCAGCTATCCTACCCCGGGACTAGCGGGAGGGCCCTCGAAGAATGAGCAGTTCTTC. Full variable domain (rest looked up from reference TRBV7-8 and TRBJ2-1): GAGVSQSPRYKVAKRGQDVALRCDPISGHVSLFWYQQALGQGPEFLTYFQNEAQLDKSGLPSDRFFAERPEGSVSTLKIQRTQQEDSAVYLCASSYPTPGLAGGPSKNEQFFGPGTRLTVL.

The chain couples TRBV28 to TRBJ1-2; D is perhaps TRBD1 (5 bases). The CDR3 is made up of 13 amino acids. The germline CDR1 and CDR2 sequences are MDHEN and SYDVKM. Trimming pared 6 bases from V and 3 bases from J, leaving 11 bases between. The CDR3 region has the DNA TGTGCCAGCAGCCCCGGGACTTACTATGGCTACACCTTC. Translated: CASSPGTYYGYTF.

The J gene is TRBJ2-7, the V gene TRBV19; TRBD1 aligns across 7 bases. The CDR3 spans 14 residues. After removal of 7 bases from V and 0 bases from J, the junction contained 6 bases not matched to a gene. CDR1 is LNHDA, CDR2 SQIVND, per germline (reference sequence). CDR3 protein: CASKQTGSSYEQYF. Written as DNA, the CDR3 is TGTGCCAGTAAACAGACAGGGAGCTCCTACGAGCAGTACTTC. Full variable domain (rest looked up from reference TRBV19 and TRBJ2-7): DGGITQSPKYLFRKEGQNVTLSCEQNLNHDAMYWYRQDPGQGLRLIYYSQIVNDFQKGDIAEGYSVSREKKESFPLTVTSAQKNPTAFYLCASKQTGSSYEQYFGPGTRLTVT.

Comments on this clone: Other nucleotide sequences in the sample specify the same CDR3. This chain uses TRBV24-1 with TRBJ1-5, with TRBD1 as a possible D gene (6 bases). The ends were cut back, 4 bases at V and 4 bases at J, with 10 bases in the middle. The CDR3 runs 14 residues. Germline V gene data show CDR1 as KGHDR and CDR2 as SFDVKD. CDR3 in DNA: TGTGCCACCAGTGAAGGGACATCTAATCAGCCCCAGCATTTT. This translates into CATSEGTSNQPQHF.

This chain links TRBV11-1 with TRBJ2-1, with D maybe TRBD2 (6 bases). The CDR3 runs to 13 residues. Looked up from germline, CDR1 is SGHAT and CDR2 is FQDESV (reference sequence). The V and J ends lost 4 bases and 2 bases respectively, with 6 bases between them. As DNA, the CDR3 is TGTGCCAGCAGCTCGGGAGCCTACAATGAGCAGTTCTTC. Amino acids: CASSSGAYNEQFF.

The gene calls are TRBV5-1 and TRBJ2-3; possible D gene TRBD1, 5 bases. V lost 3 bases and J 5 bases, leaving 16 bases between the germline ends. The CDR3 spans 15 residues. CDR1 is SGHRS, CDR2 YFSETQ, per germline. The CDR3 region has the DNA TGCGCCAGCAGCTCAATGGGGCACACAGGAGATACGCAGTATTTT. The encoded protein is CASSSMGHTGDTQYF.

The CDR3 loop is CAWSVRIGTGDNQPQHF. CDR3 DNA sequence: TGTGCCTGGAGTGTACGTATCGGGACAGGAGATAATCAGCCCCAGCATTTT. This rearrangement joins TRBV30 to TRBJ1-5; 8 nucleotides agree with TRBD1. Germline V gene lookup returns CDR1 GTSNPN and CDR2 SVGIG (reference sequence). Trimming cost V 0 bases and J 4 bases; bases outside gene matches: 11. The CDR3 contains 17 residues.

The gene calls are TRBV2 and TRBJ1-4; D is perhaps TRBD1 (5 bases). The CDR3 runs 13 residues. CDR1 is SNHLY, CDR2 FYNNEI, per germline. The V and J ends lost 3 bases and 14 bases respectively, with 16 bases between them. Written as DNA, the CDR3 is TGTGCCAGCAGTGATGGGGGGGGTTGGCGGCTGTTTTTT. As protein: CASSDGGGWRLFF. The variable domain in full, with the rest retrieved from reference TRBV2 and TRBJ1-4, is EPEVTQTPSHQVTQMGQEVILRCVPISNHLYFYWYRQILGQKVEFLVSFYNNEISEKSEIFDDQFSVERPDGSNFTLKIRSTKLEDSAMYFCASSDGGGWRLFFGSGTQLSVL.

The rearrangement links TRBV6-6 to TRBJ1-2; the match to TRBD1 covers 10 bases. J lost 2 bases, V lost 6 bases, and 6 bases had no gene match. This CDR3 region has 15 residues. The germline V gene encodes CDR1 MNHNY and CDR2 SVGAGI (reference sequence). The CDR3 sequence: CASSTRDRGNYGYTF. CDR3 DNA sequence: TGTGCCAGCAGCACACGGGACAGGGGAAACTATGGCTACACCTTC.

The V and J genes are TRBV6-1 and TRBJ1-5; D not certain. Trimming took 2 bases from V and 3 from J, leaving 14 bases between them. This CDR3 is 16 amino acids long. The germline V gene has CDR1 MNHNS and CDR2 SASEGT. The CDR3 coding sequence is TGTGCCAGCAGTGAATCAAGGTCGAGGTTCAATCAGCCCCAGCATTTT. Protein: CASSESRSRFNQPQHF.

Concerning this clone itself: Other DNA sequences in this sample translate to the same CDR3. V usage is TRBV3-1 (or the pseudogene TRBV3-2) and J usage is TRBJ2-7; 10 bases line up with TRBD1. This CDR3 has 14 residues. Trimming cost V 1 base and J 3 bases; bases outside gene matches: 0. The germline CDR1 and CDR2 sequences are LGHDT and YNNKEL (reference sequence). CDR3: CASSQGTGGYEQYF. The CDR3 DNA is TGTGCCAGCAGCCAAGGGACAGGGGGCTACGAGCAGTACTTC.

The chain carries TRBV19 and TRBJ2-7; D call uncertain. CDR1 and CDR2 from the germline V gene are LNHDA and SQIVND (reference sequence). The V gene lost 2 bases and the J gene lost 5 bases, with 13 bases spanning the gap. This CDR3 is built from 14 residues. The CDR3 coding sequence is TGTGCCAGTAGTATACGGTCAGGTTACCACGAGCAGTACTTC. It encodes CASSIRSGYHEQYF. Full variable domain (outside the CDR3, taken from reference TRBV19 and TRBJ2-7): DGGITQSPKYLFRKEGQNVTLSCEQNLNHDAMYWYRQDPGQGLRLIYYSQIVNDFQKGDIAEGYSVSREKKESFPLTVTSAQKNPTAFYLCASSIRSGYHEQYFGPGTRLTVT.

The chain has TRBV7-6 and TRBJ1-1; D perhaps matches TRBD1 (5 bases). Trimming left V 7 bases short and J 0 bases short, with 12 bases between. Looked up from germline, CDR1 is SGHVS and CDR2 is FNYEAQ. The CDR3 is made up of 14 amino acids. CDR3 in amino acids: CASTLTEMNTEAFF. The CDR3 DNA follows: TGTGCCAGCACCCTGACAGAAATGAACACTGAAGCTTTCTTT.

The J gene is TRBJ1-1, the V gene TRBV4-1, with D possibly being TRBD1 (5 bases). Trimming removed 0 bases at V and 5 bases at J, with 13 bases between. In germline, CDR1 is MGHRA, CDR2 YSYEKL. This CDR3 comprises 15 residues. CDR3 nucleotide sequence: TGCGCCAGCAGCCAAGACCCCCCGGGGGGAACTGAAGCTTTCTTT. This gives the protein CASSQDPPGGTEAFF.

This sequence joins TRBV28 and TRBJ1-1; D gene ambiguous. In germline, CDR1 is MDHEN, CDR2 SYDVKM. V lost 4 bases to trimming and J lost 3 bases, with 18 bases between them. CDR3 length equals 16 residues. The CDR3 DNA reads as TGTGCCAGCAGTTCGCTAACTGGACTTCCGGACACTGAAGCTTTCTTT. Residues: CASSSLTGLPDTEAFF.

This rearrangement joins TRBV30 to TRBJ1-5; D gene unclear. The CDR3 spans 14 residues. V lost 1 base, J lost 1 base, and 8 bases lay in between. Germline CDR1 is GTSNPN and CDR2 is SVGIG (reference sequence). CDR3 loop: CAWSGSGSNQPQHF. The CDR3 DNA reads TGTGCCTGGAGTGGGTCCGGGAGCAATCAGCCCCAGCATTTT.

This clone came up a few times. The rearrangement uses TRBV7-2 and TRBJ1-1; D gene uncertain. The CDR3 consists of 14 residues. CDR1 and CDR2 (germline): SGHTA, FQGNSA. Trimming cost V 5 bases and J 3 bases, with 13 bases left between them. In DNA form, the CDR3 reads TGTGCCAGCAGCCCATCGGGAAGTCACACTGAAGCTTTCTTT. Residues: CASSPSGSHTEAFF. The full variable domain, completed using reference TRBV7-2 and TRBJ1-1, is GAGVSQSPSNKVTEKGKDVELRCDPISGHTALYWYRQSLGQGLEFLIYFQGNSAPDKSGLPSDRFSAERTGGSVSTLTIQRTQQEDSAVYLCASSPSGSHTEAFFGQGTRLTVV.

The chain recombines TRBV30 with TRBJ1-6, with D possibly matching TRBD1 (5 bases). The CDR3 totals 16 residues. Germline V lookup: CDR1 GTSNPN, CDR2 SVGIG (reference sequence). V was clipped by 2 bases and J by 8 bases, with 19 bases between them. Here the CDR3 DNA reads TGTGCCTGGAGTCACGGCGGGACCGGCTGGGATTCACCCCTCCACTTT. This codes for CAWSHGGTGWDSPLHF.

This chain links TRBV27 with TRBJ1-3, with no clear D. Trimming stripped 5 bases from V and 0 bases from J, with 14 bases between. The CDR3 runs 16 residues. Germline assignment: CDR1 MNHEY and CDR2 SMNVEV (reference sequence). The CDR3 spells CASSDQSPSSGNTIYF. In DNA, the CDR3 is TGTGCCAGCAGTGATCAGTCACCAAGCTCTGGAAACACCATATATTTT.

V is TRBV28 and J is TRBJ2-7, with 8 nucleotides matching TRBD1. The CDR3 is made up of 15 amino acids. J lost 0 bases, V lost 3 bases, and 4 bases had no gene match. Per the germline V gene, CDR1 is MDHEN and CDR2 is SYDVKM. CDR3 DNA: TGTGCCAGCAGTTTCAGGGGGCTAAGCTCCTACGAGCAGTACTTC. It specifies CASSFRGLSSYEQYF.

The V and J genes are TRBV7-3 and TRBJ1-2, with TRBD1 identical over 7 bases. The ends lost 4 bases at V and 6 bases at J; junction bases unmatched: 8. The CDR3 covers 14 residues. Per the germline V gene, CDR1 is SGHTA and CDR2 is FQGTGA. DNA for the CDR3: TGTGCCAGCAGCTCGACAGGGATAGACGATGGCTACACCTTC. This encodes CASSSTGIDDGYTF.

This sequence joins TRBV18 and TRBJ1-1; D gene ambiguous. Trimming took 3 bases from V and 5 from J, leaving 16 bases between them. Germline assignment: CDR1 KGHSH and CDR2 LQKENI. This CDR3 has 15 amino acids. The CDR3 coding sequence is TGTGCCAGCTCACCCCGAGTCGGAGGTGGGACTGAAGCTTTCTTT. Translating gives CASSPRVGGGTEAFF.

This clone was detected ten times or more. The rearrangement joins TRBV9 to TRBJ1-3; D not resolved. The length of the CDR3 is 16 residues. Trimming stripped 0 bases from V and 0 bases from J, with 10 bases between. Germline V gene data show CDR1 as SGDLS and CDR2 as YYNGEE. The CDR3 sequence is CASSVDAGYSGNTIYF. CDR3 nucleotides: TGTGCCAGCAGCGTAGACGCGGGTTACTCTGGAAACACCATATATTTT.